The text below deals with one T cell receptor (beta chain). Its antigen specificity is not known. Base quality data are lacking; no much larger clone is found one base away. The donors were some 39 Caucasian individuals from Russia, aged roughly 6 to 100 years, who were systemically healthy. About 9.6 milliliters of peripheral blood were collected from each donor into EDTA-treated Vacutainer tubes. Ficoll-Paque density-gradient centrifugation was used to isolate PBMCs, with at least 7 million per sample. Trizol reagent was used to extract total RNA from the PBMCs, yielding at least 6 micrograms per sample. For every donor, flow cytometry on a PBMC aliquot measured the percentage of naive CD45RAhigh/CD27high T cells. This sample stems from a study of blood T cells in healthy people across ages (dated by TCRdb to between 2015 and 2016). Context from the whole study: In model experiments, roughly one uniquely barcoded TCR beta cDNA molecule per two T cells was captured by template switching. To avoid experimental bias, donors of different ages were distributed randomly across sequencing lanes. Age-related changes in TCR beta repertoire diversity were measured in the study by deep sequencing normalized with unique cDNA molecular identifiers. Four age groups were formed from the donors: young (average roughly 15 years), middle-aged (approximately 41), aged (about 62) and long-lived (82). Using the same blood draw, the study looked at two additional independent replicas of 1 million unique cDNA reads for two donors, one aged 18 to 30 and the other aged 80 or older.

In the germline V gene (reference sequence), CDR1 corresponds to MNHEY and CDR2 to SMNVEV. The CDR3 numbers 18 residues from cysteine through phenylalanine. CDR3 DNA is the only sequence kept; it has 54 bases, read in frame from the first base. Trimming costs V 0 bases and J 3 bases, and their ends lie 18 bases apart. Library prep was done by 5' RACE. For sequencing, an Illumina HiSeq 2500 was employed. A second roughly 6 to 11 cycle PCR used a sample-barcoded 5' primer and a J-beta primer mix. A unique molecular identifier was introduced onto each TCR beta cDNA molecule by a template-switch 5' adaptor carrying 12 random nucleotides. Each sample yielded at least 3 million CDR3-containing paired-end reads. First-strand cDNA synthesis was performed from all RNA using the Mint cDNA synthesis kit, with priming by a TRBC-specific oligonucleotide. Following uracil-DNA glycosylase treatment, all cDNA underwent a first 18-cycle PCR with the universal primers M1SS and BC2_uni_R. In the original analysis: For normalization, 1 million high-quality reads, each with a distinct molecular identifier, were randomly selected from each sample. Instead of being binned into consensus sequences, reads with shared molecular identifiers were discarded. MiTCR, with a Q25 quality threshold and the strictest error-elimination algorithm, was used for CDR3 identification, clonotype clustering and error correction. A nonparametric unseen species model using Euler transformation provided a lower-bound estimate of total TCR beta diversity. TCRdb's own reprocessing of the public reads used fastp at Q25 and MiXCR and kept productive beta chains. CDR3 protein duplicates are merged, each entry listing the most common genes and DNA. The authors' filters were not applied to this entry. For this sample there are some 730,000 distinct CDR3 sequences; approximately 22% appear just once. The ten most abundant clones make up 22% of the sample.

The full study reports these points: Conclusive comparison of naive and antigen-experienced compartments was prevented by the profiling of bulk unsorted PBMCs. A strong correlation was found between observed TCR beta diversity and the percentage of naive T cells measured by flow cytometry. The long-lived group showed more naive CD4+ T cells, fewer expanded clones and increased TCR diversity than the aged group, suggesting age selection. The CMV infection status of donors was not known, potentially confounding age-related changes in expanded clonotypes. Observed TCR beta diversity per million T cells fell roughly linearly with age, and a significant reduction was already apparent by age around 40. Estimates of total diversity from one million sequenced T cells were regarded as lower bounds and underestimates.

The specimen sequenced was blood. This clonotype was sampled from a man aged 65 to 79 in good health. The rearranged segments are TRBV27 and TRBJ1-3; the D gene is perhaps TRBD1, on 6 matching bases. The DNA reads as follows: TGTGCCAGCAGTTTATCATCGGCAGGGGCAGTGCGTGGAAACACCATATATTTT. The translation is CASSLSSAGAVRGNTIYF.